This entry lists 13 T cell receptor beta chains sequenced from one sample in a study of radiation and T cells in renal cell carcinoma. This table comes from immunoSEQ multiplex PCR, and its TCRdb copy is limited to in-frame clones, with some not included. The table has 45,000 to 55,000 clones, more than 80% seen once. As for time point: blood 2 weeks post-SBRT. Treatment: 15 Gy SBRT to primary tumor, nephrectomy 4 weeks later. The source was blood, collected from a patient whose treatment included radiotherapy and nephrectomy. The receptors here all came from a woman between 70 and 85 years old with renal cell carcinoma.

The V and J genes are TRBV5-6 and TRBJ2-7, with 7 nucleotides matching TRBD1. With 4 bases clipped from V and 3 bases from J, the junction kept 10 bases outside the gene matches. This CDR3 is built from 15 residues. Germline V gene sequence: CDR1 SGHDT, CDR2 YYEEEE. Here the CDR3 reads CASSVYRGSGYEQYF. CDR3 DNA: TGTGCCAGCAGCGTATACAGGGGTTCGGGCTACGAGCAGTACTTC.

V is TRBV9 and J is TRBJ1-5; D is undetermined. The CDR3 is made up of 15 amino acids. V was shortened by 0 bases and J by 4 bases, with 11 bases between the two germline ends. Germline CDR1 and CDR2: SGDLS and YYNGEE. CDR3 DNA: TGTGCCAGCAGCGTAGGAGGAACGGGAAATCAGCCCCAGCATTTT. Its translation is CASSVGGTGNQPQHF.

The J gene is TRBJ2-7, the V gene TRBV6-5; 7 positions match TRBD2. The CDR3 extends over 14 amino acids. Losses at the gene ends were 0 bases for V and 3 bases for J; bases not matched to a gene: 2. Germline V gene lookup returns CDR1 MNHEY and CDR2 SVGAGI. DNA of the CDR3: TGTGCCAGCAGTTACTCTGGGGGGGTCTACGAGCAGTACTTC. It encodes CASSYSGGVYEQYF.

This chain connects TRBV5-1 to TRBJ2-1, with D unresolved. CDR1 SGHRS and CDR2 YFSETQ come from the germline V gene. V was shortened by 2 bases and J by 7 bases, with 7 bases between the two germline ends. CDR3 length: 12 residues. In DNA form, the CDR3 reads TGCGCCAGCAGCTTCAATTGGAATGAGCAGTTCTTC. Translating gives CASSFNWNEQFF.

The chain joins TRBV7-6 to TRBJ2-2, with D hard to call. The CDR3 is 15 amino acids. Trimming removed 5 bases from V and 5 bases from J, with 15 bases in between. Germline-derived CDR1 and CDR2 are SGHVS and FNYEAQ. This CDR3 is CASSQQSGWTGELFF. The CDR3, as DNA: TGTGCCAGCAGCCAGCAATCGGGTTGGACCGGGGAGCTGTTTTTT.

This chain uses TRBV19 with TRBJ1-4; D gene uncertain. The CDR3 length is 14 residues. V lost 3 bases, J lost 8 bases, and 13 bases lay in between. Germline CDR1 LNHDA, CDR2 SQIVND (reference sequence). The CDR3 DNA sequence: TGTGCCAGTAGTATGGGTCGCCGTGAAGAAAAACTGTTTTTT. Its translation is CASSMGRREEKLFF.

The chain links TRBV5-4 to TRBJ2-5, with 8 bases aligning to TRBD2. From germline, CDR1 is SGHNT and CDR2 YYREEE (reference sequence). The CDR3 is 16 residues long. The V gene end was trimmed by 0 bases and the J gene end by 1 base; junction bases not matched to a gene: 5. The CDR3 spells CASSLVGGGPQETQYF. CDR3 DNA: TGTGCCAGCAGCTTGGTGGGCGGGGGGCCCCAAGAGACCCAGTACTTC.

The J gene is TRBJ1-4, the V gene TRBV19; D possibly corresponds to TRBD1 (6 bases). Per the germline V gene, CDR1 is LNHDA and CDR2 is SQIVND (reference sequence). The V gene lost 5 bases and the J gene lost 1 base, with 11 bases spanning the gap. There are 15 residues in the CDR3. The CDR3, as DNA: TGTGCCAGTAGTGCCGGAGGGGGAACTAATGAAAAACTGTTTTTT. Translating it yields CASSAGGGTNEKLFF.

This sequence joins TRBV2 and TRBJ2-7; the D gene is possibly TRBD1 (6 bases). The CDR3 consists of 15 residues. V was pared by 6 bases and J by 7 bases, with 22 bases between. From germline, CDR1 is SNHLY and CDR2 FYNNEI. In nucleotides, the CDR3 is TGTGCCAGCAGCCCCTTCGGACAGAGCCGATGGGAGCAGTACTTC. Translation gives CASSPFGQSRWEQYF.

Note on this clone: The identical CDR3 is also encoded by other nucleotide sequences in the sample. The chain combines TRBV7-9 with TRBJ1-3; 7 positions agree with TRBD1. The junction had 5 bases not matched to a gene; V was cut back by 5 bases and J by 4 bases. This CDR3 contains 14 residues. Germline CDR1 is SEHNR and CDR2 is FQNEAQ (reference sequence). CDR3 amino acids: CASSLGTEGNTIYF. In nucleotides, the CDR3 is TGTGCCAGCAGCCTCGGGACAGAGGGAAACACCATATATTTT. Together with reference TRBV7-9 and TRBJ1-3, the CDR3 gives the full variable domain: DTGVSQNPRHKITKRGQNVTFRCDPISEHNRLYWYRQTLGQGPEFLTYFQNEAQLEKSRLLSDRFSAERPKGSFSTLEIQRTEQGDSAMYLCASSLGTEGNTIYFGEGSWLTVV.

The V gene is TRBV2, the J gene TRBJ1-5; weak D call: TRBD1 (5 bases). V lost 4 bases and J 5 bases, leaving 12 bases between the germline ends. There are 14 residues in the CDR3. The V gene's germline CDR1 is SNHLY and CDR2 FYNNEI. Written as DNA, the CDR3 is TGTGCCAGCAGTGCCGAGGAAGGGGATCAGCCCCAGCATTTT. Translating gives CASSAEEGDQPQHF.

The chain uses TRBV7-9 and TRBJ1-2; possible D gene TRBD1, 6 bases. The CDR3 runs to 16 residues. With 1 base removed from V and 3 bases from J, the gap between germline ends came to 15 bases. The germline CDR1 and CDR2 sequences are SEHNR and FQNEAQ (reference sequence). In DNA form, the CDR3 reads TGTGCCAGCAGCTTAGAGGGGCAGGGGTCCTACTATGGCTACACCTTC. Encoded protein: CASSLEGQGSYYGYTF. The variable domain in full, with the rest retrieved from reference TRBV7-9 and TRBJ1-2, is DTGVSQNPRHKITKRGQNVTFRCDPISEHNRLYWYRQTLGQGPEFLTYFQNEAQLEKSRLLSDRFSAERPKGSFSTLEIQRTEQGDSAMYLCASSLEGQGSYYGYTFGSGTRLTVV.

This clone came up once. This sequence joins TRBV7-8 and TRBJ2-2; no definite D call. In germline, CDR1 is SGHVS, CDR2 FQNEAQ. The CDR3 contains 15 residues. V dropped 1 base and J dropped 0 bases, with 6 bases sitting between them. DNA of the CDR3: TGTGCCAGCAGCTTAGACAGAACGAACACCGGGGAGCTGTTTTTT. Translating it yields CASSLDRTNTGELFF.